The 25 T cell receptor beta chains reported below all come from one sample, sequenced in a study of T cell changes during pregnancy in multiple sclerosis. Sequenced by immunoSEQ multiplex PCR; TCRdb stores in-frame clones only, minus some. The sample shows 40,000 to 55,000 clones, 90% of them seen only once. This specimen consisted of peripheral blood, obtained in the first trimester of pregnancy. Receptors originate from a female donor in good health, enrolled as a control in a pregnancy study.

The V and J genes are TRBV19 and TRBJ1-1; the D gene is possibly TRBD1 (5 bases). Trimming stripped 4 bases from V and 5 bases from J, with 11 bases between. This CDR3 region has 13 residues. Looked up from germline, CDR1 is LNHDA and CDR2 is SQIVND (reference sequence). CDR3 nucleotide sequence: TGTGCCAGTAGTACCCAGGGCTGGACTGAAGCTTTCTTT. Its protein is CASSTQGWTEAFF.

The gene calls are TRBV7-2 and TRBJ2-7, with TRBD2 matching over 8 bases. CDR3 length equals 13 residues. V lost 5 bases and J lost 5; bases outside the gene matches: 5. Per germline, CDR1 SGHTA and CDR2 FQGNSA. DNA for the CDR3: TGTGCCAGCAGCCTGGGACTAGGGGACGAGCAGTACTTC. Amino acid sequence: CASSLGLGDEQYF.

The chain recombines TRBV4-2 with TRBJ2-7; D may be TRBD2 (6 bases). Trimming removed 0 bases from V and 3 bases from J, with 21 bases in between. The germline V gene has CDR1 LGHNA and CDR2 YNFKEQ. This CDR3 contains 18 residues. Here the CDR3 reads CASSQDPAAGTVGYEQYF. The CDR3 region has the DNA TGTGCCAGCAGCCAAGACCCAGCCGCCGGGACTGTTGGCTACGAGCAGTACTTC.

The V gene is TRBV6-5, the J gene TRBJ1-1; D might be TRBD1 (6 bases). The CDR3 length is 14 residues. Germline V gene sequence: CDR1 MNHEY, CDR2 SVGAGI. Trimming pared 6 bases from V and 8 bases from J, leaving 19 bases between. CDR3 residues: CASSQWGPSTEAFF. The CDR3 DNA follows: TGTGCCAGCAGCCAGTGGGGGCCTAGTACCGAAGCTTTCTTT.

The chain couples TRBV7-2 to TRBJ2-7, with 8 nucleotides matching TRBD1. CDR1 is SGHTA, CDR2 FQGNSA, per germline. V shed 5 bases and J 6 bases; nucleotides not matched to a gene: 0. This CDR3 comprises 11 residues. CDR3 DNA: TGTGCCAGCAGCGACAGGGGCGAGCAGTACTTC. The encoded protein is CASSDRGEQYF.

A single count supports this clone. V usage is TRBV6-1 and J usage is TRBJ2-4; D ambiguous. The CDR3 length is 12 residues. V shed 2 bases and J shed 14 bases, with 13 bases lying between them. CDR1 is MNHNS, CDR2 SASEGT, per germline. The CDR3 protein is CASSELTFLKYF. The CDR3 DNA reads TGTGCCAGCAGTGAACTGACATTCCTTAAGTACTTC.

This clone was counted a single time. The chain is built from TRBV29-1 and TRBJ1-2; 8 bases line up with TRBD1. Per the germline V gene, CDR1 is SQVTM and CDR2 is ANQGSEA. CDR3 length equals 14 residues. The J segment lost 0 bases and the V segment lost 6 bases, leaving 6 bases of the junction unmatched. CDR3 nucleotides: TGCAGCGTCGATGACAGGGGTACTAACTATGGCTACACCTTC. Protein sequence: CSVDDRGTNYGYTF.

The rearrangement joins TRBV27 to TRBJ2-3, with D unresolved. The CDR3 loop spans 17 amino acids. Trimming took off 6 bases at V and 2 bases at J, with 21 bases between the two ends. Germline V lookup: CDR1 MNHEY, CDR2 SMNVEV (reference sequence). CDR3 in DNA: TGTGCCAGCAGGGCATTGCGTTTGCACAGTTCCACAGATACGCAGTATTTT. It codes for CASRALRLHSSTDTQYF.

The J gene is TRBJ2-7, the V gene TRBV28; 7 nucleotides agree with TRBD1. CDR3 size: 14 residues. The trim removed 3 bases at V and 6 bases at J, leaving 8 bases unmatched. CDR1 is MDHEN, CDR2 SYDVKM, per germline. CDR3 loop: CASSLRGRLVEQYF. CDR3 DNA: TGTGCCAGCAGTTTGAGGGGGCGACTGGTCGAGCAGTACTTC. The full variable domain, with the rest looked up from reference TRBV28 and TRBJ2-7, is DVKVTQSSRYLVKRTGEKVFLECVQDMDHENMFWYRQDPGLGLRLIYFSYDVKMKEKGDIPEGYSVSREKKERFSLILESASTNQTSMYLCASSLRGRLVEQYFGPGTRLTVT.

In this sample, this clone turned up once. V is TRBV7-2 and J is TRBJ2-3; D not certain. CDR3 length equals 14 residues. Germline CDR1 SGHTA, CDR2 FQGNSA. Trimming took off 1 base at V and 2 bases at J, with 7 bases between the two ends. DNA for the CDR3: TGTGCCAGCAGCTTAGTTCCCAACACAGATACGCAGTATTTT. Amino acids: CASSLVPNTDTQYF.

The V call is TRBV28, the J call TRBJ1-4; possibly TRBD1 for D (5 bases). This CDR3 has 19 residues. Trimming left V 3 bases short and J 0 bases short, with 20 bases between. The V gene's germline CDR1 is MDHEN and CDR2 SYDVKM. In nucleotides, the CDR3 is TGTGCCAGCAGTTTCGCAGCAGGGTCTTCTAGTGCAACTAATGAAAAACTGTTTTTT. Encoded protein: CASSFAAGSSSATNEKLFF.

V gene TRBV7-2 combines with J gene TRBJ2-1, with 11 positions matching TRBD2. V shed 5 bases and J 5 bases; nucleotides not matched to a gene: 8. CDR1 and CDR2 (germline): SGHTA, FQGNSA. This CDR3 comprises 16 residues. CDR3: CASSPPGLADNNEQFF. CDR3 DNA: TGTGCCAGCAGCCCCCCGGGACTAGCGGACAACAATGAGCAGTTCTTC.

The V call is TRBV29-1, the J call TRBJ2-2; the D gene is possibly TRBD2 (7 bases). Trimming left V 4 bases short and J 4 bases short, with 13 bases between. CDR3 size: 14 residues. Germline V gene sequence: CDR1 SQVTM, CDR2 ANQGSEA. CDR3 DNA sequence: TGCAGCGTTGTTGAGGGGGAGGGCACCGGGGAGCTGTTTTTT. It specifies CSVVEGEGTGELFF.

This sequence joins TRBV5-1 and TRBJ2-1; D might be TRBD1 (6 bases). The CDR3 totals 15 residues. Trimming removed 0 bases from V and 8 bases from J, with 15 bases in between. Germline assignment: CDR1 SGHRS and CDR2 YFSETQ. CDR3 nucleotide sequence: TGCGCCAGCAGCTTGGCGGGACACATAGGCCATGAGCAGTTCTTC. This translates into CASSLAGHIGHEQFF.

The gene calls are TRBV7-3 and TRBJ2-5, with 8 bases matching TRBD1. Germline CDR1 reads SGHTA; CDR2 reads FQGTGA. The CDR3 is 15 residues long. With V trimmed by 5 bases and J by 3 bases, 8 bases remained unmatched. As DNA, the CDR3 is TGTGCCAGCAGCCCTCGGCCGGGACAGGAAGAGACCCAGTACTTC. The encoded protein is CASSPRPGQEETQYF. Filled out from reference TRBV7-3 and TRBJ2-5, the complete variable domain reads GAGVSQTPSNKVTEKGKYVELRCDPISGHTALYWYRQSLGQGPEFLIYFQGTGAADDSGLPNDRFFAVRPEGSVSTLKIQRTERGDSAVYLCASSPRPGQEETQYFGPGTRLLVL.

The V gene is TRBV5-8, the J gene TRBJ2-1, with D unresolved. Germline V gene data show CDR1 as SGHTS and CDR2 as YDEGEE. CDR3 size: 16 residues. Trimming removed 1 base from V and 3 bases from J, with 14 bases in between. Here the CDR3 DNA reads TGTGCCAGCAGCTTGTCGATAAGCCCCCTCTACAATGAGCAGTTCTTC. As protein: CASSLSISPLYNEQFF.

As DNA, the CDR3 is TGTGCCAGCAGTCCCGGGGTACTCAATGAGCAGTTCTTC. Protein: CASSPGVLNEQFF. The chain couples TRBV6-5 to TRBJ2-1; tentatively, D is TRBD2 (5 bases). The CDR3 totals 13 residues. The V gene lost 5 bases and the J gene lost 6 bases, with 11 bases spanning the gap. Germline V gene data show CDR1 as MNHEY and CDR2 as SVGAGI.

V usage is TRBV5-4 and J usage is TRBJ1-1; TRBD1 agrees at 7 bases. Germline V lookup: CDR1 SGHNT, CDR2 YYREEE (reference sequence). This CDR3 has 14 residues. The junction had 5 bases not matched to a gene; V was cut back by 0 bases and J by 6 bases. The CDR3 sequence: CASSLDRGRSEAFF. The CDR3 DNA reads as TGTGCCAGCAGCTTGGACAGGGGCCGCTCTGAAGCTTTCTTT.

The gene calls are TRBV13 and TRBJ2-2; 9 positions agree with TRBD2. This CDR3 has 18 amino acids. Germline V gives CDR1 PRHDT, CDR2 FYEKMQ (reference sequence). V was clipped by 5 bases and J by 5 bases; unmatched bases: 15. In DNA form, the CDR3 reads TGTGCCAGCAGCCTCACATTGCGGGAGGGCCGAAAGACCGGGGAGCTGTTTTTT. Translated, it gives CASSLTLREGRKTGELFF.

The genes are TRBV5-1 and TRBJ2-7; a weak D match, TRBD2 (5 bases). The CDR3 is 16 residues long. Germline CDR1 SGHRS, CDR2 YFSETQ. The V end was cut by 1 base, the J end by 3 bases, with 17 bases between. CDR3 DNA: TGCGCCAGCAGCTTGATAGGTAGCGCGTCGGGCTACGAGCAGTACTTC. Translation: CASSLIGSASGYEQYF.

The chain employs TRBV5-1 and TRBJ2-7; TRBD2 matches 10 bases. Germline CDR1 SGHRS, CDR2 YFSETQ. The CDR3 loop spans 14 amino acids. The V and J ends lost 4 bases and 3 bases, in that order; junction bases with no gene match: 4. The CDR3 loop is CASSLGLAHYEQYF. In nucleotides, the CDR3 is TGCGCCAGCAGCCTGGGACTAGCGCACTACGAGCAGTACTTC.

V and J are TRBV14 and TRBJ2-7; the D gene is possibly TRBD2 (6 bases). This CDR3 has 16 amino acids. With 1 base removed from V and 2 bases from J, the gap between germline ends came to 15 bases. CDR1 is SGHDN and CDR2 is FVKESK in the germline V gene. DNA for the CDR3: TGTGCCAGCAGCCAAGCCTCGCTAGCGCAGACCTACGAGCAGTACTTC. Protein: CASSQASLAQTYEQYF.

The rearrangement joins TRBV28 to TRBJ1-2; 7 bases are a match to TRBD1. Looked up from germline, CDR1 is MDHEN and CDR2 is SYDVKM. The CDR3 is 14 residues long. The ends lost 5 bases at V and 5 bases at J; junction bases unmatched: 8. DNA for the CDR3: TGTGCCAGCAGTCTACCCGGGACAGCGTATGGCTACACCTTC. Translated: CASSLPGTAYGYTF.

CDR3 coding DNA: TGTGCCAGCAGCCAAGAAGTCCAGGGGAATTCACCCCTCCACTTT. Amino acids: CASSQEVQGNSPLHF. This sequence joins TRBV4-2 and TRBJ1-6, with D possibly TRBD1 on 6 matching bases. Deletions cut 0 bases from V and 7 bases from J, with 10 bases between. Germline V gene lookup returns CDR1 LGHNA and CDR2 YNFKEQ. This CDR3 is 15 amino acids long.

The rearrangement links TRBV11-2 to TRBJ2-7; TRBD1 aligns across 9 bases. This CDR3 has 15 residues. Per the germline V gene, CDR1 is SGHAT and CDR2 is FQNNGV. Trimming took 4 bases from V and 1 from J; bases not matched to a gene: 5. The CDR3 region has the DNA TGTGCCAGCAGCTCCCGGGACAGGGTGTCCTACGAGCAGTACTTC. It is translated as CASSSRDRVSYEQYF. The whole variable domain, filled in from reference TRBV11-2 and TRBJ2-7, reads EAGVAQSPRYKIIEKRQSVAFWCNPISGHATLYWYQQILGQGPKLLIQFQNNGVVDDSQLPKDRFSAERLKGVDSTLKIQPAKLEDSAVYLCASSSRDRVSYEQYFGPGTRLTVT.